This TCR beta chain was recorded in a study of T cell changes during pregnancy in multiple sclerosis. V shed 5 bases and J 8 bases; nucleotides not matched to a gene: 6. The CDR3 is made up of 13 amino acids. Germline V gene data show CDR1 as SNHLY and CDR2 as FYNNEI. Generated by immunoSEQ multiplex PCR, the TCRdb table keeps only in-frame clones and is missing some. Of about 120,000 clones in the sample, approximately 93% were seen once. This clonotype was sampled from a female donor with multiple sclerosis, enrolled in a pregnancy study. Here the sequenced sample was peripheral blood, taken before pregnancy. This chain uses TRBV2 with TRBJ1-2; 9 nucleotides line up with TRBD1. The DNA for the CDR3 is TGTGCCAGCAGTCCGGGACAGGGTGGCGGCTACACCTTC. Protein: CASSPGQGGGYTF.